This T cell receptor beta chain was identified during a study of T-cell memory formation after mild COVID-19. Study context: TCR clustering was largely donor specific.

The CDR3 covers 12 residues. The germline gives CDR1 MNHNS, CDR2 SASEGT. Trimming removed 7 bases from V and 8 bases from J, with 14 bases in between. cDNA libraries for TCR alpha and TCR beta, carrying sample barcodes and UMIs, came from 5'RACE with constant-segment primers. TCRdb analysed the 5' RACE reads with MiXCR anew, one entry per CDR3 protein. The table has some 250,000 distinct CDR3 sequences, about a sixth seen once; the top ten hold more than 20%. This clonotype was counted a single time. Its antigen remains unknown. Study conclusions and caveats: Pre-infection memory held some responding clones, suggesting pre-existing cross-reactive T cells responded.

The receptor was derived from a young man who had mild COVID-19 (a few samples of this study predate the infection). Cell type and time point are not known. The chain recombines TRBV6-1 with TRBJ1-2; D is possibly TRBD1 (5 bases). Input material: PBMCs or a T cell subset sorted from them (not recorded which). Written as DNA, the CDR3 is TGTGCCAGCACCCTAGACAGATCCGGCTACACCTTC. It codes for CASTLDRSGYTF.